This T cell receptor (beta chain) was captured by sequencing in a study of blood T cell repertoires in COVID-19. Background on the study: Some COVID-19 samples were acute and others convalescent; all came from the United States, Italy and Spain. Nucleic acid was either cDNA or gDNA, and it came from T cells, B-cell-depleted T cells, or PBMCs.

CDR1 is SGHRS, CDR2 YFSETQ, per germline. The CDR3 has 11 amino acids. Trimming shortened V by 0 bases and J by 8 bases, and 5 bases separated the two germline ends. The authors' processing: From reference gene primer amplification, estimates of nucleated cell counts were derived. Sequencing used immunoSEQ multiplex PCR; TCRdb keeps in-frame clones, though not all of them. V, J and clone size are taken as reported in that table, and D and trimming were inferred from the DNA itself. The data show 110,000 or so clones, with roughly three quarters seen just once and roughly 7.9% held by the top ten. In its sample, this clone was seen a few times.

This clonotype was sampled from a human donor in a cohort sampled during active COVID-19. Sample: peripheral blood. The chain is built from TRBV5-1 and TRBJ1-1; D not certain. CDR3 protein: CASSLGREAFF. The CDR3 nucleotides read TGCGCCAGCAGCTTGGGGCGGGAAGCTTTCTTT.